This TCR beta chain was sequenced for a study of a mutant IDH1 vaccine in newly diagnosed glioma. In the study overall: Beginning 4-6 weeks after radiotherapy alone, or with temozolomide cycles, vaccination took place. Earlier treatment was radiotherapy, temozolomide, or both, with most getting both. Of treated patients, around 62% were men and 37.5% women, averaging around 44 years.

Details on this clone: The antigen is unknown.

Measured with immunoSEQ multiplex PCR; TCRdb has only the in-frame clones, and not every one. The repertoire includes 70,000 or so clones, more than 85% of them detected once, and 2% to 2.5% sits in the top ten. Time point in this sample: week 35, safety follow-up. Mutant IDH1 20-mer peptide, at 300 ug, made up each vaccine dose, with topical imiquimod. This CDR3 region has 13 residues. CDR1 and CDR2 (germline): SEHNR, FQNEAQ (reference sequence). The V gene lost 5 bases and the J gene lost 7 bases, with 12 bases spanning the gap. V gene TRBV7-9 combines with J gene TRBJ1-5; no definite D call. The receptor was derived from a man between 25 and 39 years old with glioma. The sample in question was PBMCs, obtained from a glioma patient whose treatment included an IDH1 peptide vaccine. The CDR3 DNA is TGTGCCAGCAGCGGACCGGACGACCAGCCCCAGCATTTT. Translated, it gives CASSGPDDQPQHF.